This record concerns one T cell receptor beta chain sequence. The diagnosis combined clinical symptoms, thyroxine, TRAb, thyroid ultrasound and orbital computed tomography scans. Germline-derived CDR1 and CDR2 are MDHEN and SYDVKM. V was pared by 6 bases and J by 8 bases, with 6 bases of the junction left unmatched. The CDR3 extends over 14 amino acids. Amplifying from RNA transcripts, the study obtained TCR beta CDR3 regions. Second-round multiplex PCR came after first-round RT-PCR with HTBI primers. TCRdb processed the multiplex PCR reads anew with MiXCR; each CDR3 protein has one entry. The sample lists almost 750,000 distinct CDR3 sequences; roughly 40% were seen once. The data are from a study of Graves' ophthalmopathy and Graves' hyperthyroidism.

The rearrangement links TRBV28 to TRBJ1-6, with TRBD1 matching over 8 bases. The sequenced sample was peripheral blood. The clonotype comes from an adult man with Graves' ophthalmopathy. The CDR3 protein is CASSLDRGYSPLHF. DNA of the CDR3: TGTGCCAGCAGCCTTGACAGGGGCTATTCACCCCTCCACTTT.